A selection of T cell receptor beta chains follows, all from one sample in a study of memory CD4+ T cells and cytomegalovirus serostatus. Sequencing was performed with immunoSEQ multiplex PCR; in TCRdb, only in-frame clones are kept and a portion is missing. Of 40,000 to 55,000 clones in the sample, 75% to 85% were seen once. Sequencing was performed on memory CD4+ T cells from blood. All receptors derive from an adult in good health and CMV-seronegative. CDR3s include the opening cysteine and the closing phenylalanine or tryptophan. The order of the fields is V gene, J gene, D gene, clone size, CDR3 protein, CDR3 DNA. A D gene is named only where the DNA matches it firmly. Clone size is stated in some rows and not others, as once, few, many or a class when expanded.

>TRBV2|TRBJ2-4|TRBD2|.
CASSEGGLRRASIQYF
TGTGCCAGCAGTGAAGGGGGACTAAGGAGGGCCAGCATTCAGTACTTC
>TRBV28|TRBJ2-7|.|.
CASRGVEQYF
TGTGCCAGCCGCGGGGTGGAGCAGTACTTC
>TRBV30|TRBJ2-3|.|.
CAWSPGGYTQYF
TGTGCCTGGAGTCCCGGCGGGTATACGCAGTATTTT
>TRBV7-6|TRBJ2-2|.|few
CASSFDQVPGELFF
TGTGCCAGCAGCTTTGACCAGGTCCCCGGGGAGCTGTTTTTT
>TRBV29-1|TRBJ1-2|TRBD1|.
CSVGTGGAGDGYTF
TGCAGCGTGGGGACAGGGGGCGCGGGAGATGGCTACACCTTC
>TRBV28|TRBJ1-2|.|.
CASSPVLRGNDYGYTF
TGTGCCAGCAGCCCCGTGCTACGGGGGAACGACTATGGCTACACCTTC
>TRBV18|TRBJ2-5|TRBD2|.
CASSPASGRGETQYF
TGTGCCAGCTCACCAGCTAGCGGGAGAGGGGAGACCCAGTACTTC
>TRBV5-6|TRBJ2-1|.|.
CASSFGLFFQNEQFF
TGTGCCAGCAGCTTCGGACTATTTTTCCAGAATGAGCAGTTCTTC
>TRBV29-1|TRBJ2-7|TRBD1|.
CSVSGTDKDYEQYF
TGCAGCGTTTCCGGGACAGACAAAGATTACGAGCAGTACTTC
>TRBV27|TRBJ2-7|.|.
CASSLWDSYEQYF
TGTGCCAGCAGTTTATGGGACTCCTACGAGCAGTACTTC
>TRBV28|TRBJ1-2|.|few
CMAQANYGYTF
TGCATGGCCCAAGCTAACTATGGCTACACCTTC
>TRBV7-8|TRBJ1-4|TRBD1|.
CASSLGGTGGEEKLFF
TGTGCCAGCAGCTTAGGGGGGACAGGGGGCGAGGAAAAACTGTTTTTT
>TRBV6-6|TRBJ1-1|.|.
CASSYSGQPNTEAFF
TGTGCCAGCAGTTACTCTGGGCAGCCTAACACTGAAGCTTTCTTT
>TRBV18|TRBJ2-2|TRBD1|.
CASSTGQGRTGELFF
TGTGCCAGCTCAACAGGACAGGGGAGGACCGGGGAGCTGTTTTTT
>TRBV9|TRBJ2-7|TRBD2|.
CASSKAGEPYEQYF
TGTGCCAGCAGCAAAGCGGGAGAGCCCTACGAGCAGTACTTC
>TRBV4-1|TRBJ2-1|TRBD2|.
CASTTSGSSYNEQFF
TGCGCCAGCACCACTAGCGGGAGCTCCTACAATGAGCAGTTCTTC
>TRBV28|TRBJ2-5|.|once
CASSDPQETQYF
TGTGCCAGCAGTGACCCACAAGAGACCCAGTACTTC
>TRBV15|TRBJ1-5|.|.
CATSRDGGQPQHF
TGTGCCACCAGCAGAGATGGGGGCCAGCCCCAGCATTTT
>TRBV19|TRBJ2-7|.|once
CASSPGGFPDEQYF
TGTGCCAGTAGCCCTGGTGGGTTTCCCGACGAGCAGTACTTC
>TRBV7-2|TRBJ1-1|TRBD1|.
CASSLGQGWNTEAFF
TGTGCCAGCAGCCTGGGACAGGGGTGGAACACTGAAGCTTTCTTT
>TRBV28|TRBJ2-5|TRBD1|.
CASSLSSLGQGVGETQYF
TGTGCCAGCAGTTTATCGTCCTTGGGGCAGGGGGTAGGAGAGACCCAGTACTTC
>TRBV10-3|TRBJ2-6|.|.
CAISDQRGSGSGANVLTF
TGTGCCATCAGTGATCAGAGGGGGTCTGGCTCTGGGGCCAACGTCCTGACTTTC
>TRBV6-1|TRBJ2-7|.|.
CASSEAGAGAYEQYF
TGTGCCAGCAGTGAAGCGGGGGCGGGAGCCTACGAGCAGTACTTC
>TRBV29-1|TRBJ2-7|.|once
CSVEGGGREQYF
TGCAGCGTTGAAGGGGGCGGCCGCGAGCAGTACTTC
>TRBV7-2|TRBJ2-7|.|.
CASSLTSSSYEQYF
TGTGCCAGCAGCTTGACTAGTTCTAGCTACGAGCAGTACTTC
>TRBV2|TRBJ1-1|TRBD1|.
CASSDVRDRSNTEAFF
TGTGCCAGCAGTGACGTCAGGGACAGATCGAACACTGAAGCTTTCTTT
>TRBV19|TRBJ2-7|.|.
CASSGFSYEQYF
TGTGCCAGTAGTGGATTCTCCTACGAGCAGTACTTC
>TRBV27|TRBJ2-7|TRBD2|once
CASSLSLAVRDEQYF
TGTGCCAGCAGTCTCTCACTAGCGGTAAGGGACGAGCAGTACTTC
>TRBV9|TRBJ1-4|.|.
CASSSKGVATNEKLFF
TGTGCCAGCAGCAGTAAGGGAGTTGCAACTAATGAAAAACTGTTTTTT
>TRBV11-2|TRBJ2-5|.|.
CASSLDWLETQYF
TGTGCCAGCAGCTTAGATTGGTTGGAGACCCAGTACTTC
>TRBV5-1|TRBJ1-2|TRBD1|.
CASSFSGTGGGYTF
TGCGCCAGCAGCTTCTCCGGGACAGGAGGTGGCTACACCTTC
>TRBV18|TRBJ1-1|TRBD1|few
CASSPPETGVWTEAFF
TGTGCCAGCTCACCACCGGAGACAGGGGTTTGGACTGAAGCTTTCTTT
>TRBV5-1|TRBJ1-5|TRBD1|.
CASSSGQGNQPQHF
TGCGCCAGCAGCTCGGGACAGGGCAATCAGCCCCAGCATTTT
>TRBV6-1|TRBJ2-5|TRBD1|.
CASSESRGRQTQYF
TGTGCCAGCAGTGAATCCAGGGGGCGACAGACCCAGTACTTC
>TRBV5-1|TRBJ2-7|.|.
CASSPLQTSGYEQYF
TGCGCCAGCAGCCCACTCCAGACTAGTGGTTACGAGCAGTACTTC
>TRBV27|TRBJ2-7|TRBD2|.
CASRRTSGYEQYF
TGTGCCAGCAGGAGAACTAGCGGCTACGAGCAGTACTTC
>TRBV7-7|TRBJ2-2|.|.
CASSPVAINTGELFF
TGTGCTAGCAGCCCCGTTGCGATAAACACCGGGGAGCTGTTTTTT
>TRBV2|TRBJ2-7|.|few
CASSDPMGAPYEQYF
TGTGCCAGCAGTGATCCGATGGGCGCGCCTTACGAGCAGTACTTC
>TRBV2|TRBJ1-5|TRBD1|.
CASRQGGDQPQHF
TGTGCCAGTAGACAGGGGGGTGATCAGCCCCAGCATTTT
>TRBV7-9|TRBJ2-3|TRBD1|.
CASRDTGQSTDTQYF
TGTGCCAGCAGGGATACGGGACAGAGCACAGATACGCAGTATTTT
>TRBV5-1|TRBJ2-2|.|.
CASSATGTVNTGELFF
TGCGCCAGCAGCGCGACCGGGACGGTGAACACCGGGGAGCTGTTTTTT
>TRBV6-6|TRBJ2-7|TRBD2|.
CASSDLGAGVYEQYF
TGTGCCAGCAGTGATCTTGGGGCGGGAGTTTACGAGCAGTACTTC
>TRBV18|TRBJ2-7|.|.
CASSYGAGYEQYF
TGTGCCAGCTCATATGGCGCTGGATACGAGCAGTACTTC
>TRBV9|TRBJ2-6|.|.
CASSADRAGANVLTF
TGTGCCAGCAGCGCTGACAGAGCTGGGGCCAACGTCCTGACTTTC
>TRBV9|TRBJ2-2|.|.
CASSVSSNTGELFF
TGTGCCAGCAGCGTAAGCAGCAACACCGGGGAGCTGTTTTTT
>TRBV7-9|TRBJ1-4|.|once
CASSSIGGTPGRKKLFF
TGTGCCAGCAGCTCCATTGGCGGGACACCTGGTCGGAAAAAACTGTTTTTT
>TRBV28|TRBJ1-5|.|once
CASSLTNQPQHF
TGTGCCAGCAGCCTCACGAATCAGCCCCAGCATTTT
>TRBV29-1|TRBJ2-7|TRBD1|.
CSVLGQGGYEQYF
TGCAGCGTTTTAGGACAGGGGGGATACGAGCAGTACTTC
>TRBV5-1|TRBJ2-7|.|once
CASRVRTSGRIYEQYF
TGCGCCAGCAGGGTCAGAACTAGTGGAAGGATCTACGAGCAGTACTTC
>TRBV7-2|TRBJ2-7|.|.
CASSLAGPSYEQYF
TGTGCCAGCAGCTTAGCGGGCCCCTCCTACGAGCAGTACTTC
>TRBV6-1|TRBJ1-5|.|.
CASSGWDWQPQHF
TGTGCCAGCAGCGGATGGGATTGGCAGCCCCAGCATTTT
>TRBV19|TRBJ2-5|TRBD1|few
CASSRTGQQETQYF
TGTGCCAGTAGTAGAACGGGACAGCAAGAGACCCAGTACTTC
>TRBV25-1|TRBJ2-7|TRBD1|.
CASSEEQGARYEQYF
TGTGCCAGCAGTGAAGAGCAGGGGGCGCGGTACGAGCAGTACTTC
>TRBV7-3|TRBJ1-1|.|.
CASSQEVNTEAFF
TGTGCCAGCAGCCAAGAAGTGAACACTGAAGCTTTCTTT
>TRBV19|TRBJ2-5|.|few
CASRQSGETQYF
TGTGCCAGTAGGCAATCCGGAGAGACCCAGTACTTC